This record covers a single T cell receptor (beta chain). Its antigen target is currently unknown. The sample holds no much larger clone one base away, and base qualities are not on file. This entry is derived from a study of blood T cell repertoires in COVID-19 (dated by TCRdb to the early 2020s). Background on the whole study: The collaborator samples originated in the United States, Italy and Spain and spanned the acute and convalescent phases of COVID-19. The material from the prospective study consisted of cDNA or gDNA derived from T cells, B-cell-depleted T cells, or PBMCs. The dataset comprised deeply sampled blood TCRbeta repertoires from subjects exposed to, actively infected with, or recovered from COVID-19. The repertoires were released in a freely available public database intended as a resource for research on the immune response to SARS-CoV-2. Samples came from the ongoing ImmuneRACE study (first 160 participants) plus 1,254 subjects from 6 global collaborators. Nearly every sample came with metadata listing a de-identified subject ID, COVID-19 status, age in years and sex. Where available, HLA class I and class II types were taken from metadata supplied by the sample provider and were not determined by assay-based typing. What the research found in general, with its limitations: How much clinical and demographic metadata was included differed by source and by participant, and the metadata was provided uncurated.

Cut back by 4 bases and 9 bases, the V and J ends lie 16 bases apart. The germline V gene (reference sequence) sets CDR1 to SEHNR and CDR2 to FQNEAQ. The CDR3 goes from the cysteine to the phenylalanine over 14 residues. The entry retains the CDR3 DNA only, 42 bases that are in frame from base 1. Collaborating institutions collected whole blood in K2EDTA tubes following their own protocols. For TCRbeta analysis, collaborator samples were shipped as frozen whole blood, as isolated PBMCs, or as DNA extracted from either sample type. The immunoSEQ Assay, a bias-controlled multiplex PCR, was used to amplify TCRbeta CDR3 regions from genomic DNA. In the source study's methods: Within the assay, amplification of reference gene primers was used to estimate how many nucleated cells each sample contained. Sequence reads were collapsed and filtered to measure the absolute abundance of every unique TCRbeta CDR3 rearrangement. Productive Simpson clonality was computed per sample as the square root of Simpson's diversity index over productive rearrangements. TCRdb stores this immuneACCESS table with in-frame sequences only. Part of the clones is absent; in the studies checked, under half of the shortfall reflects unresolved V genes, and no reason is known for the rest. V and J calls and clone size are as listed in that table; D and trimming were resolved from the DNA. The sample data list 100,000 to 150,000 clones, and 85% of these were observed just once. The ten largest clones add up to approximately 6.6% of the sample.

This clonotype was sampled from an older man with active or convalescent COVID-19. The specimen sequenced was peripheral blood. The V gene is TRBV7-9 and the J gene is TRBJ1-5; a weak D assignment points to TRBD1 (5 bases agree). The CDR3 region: CASSSDRAQRPQHF. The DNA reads TGTGCCAGCAGCTCCGACAGAGCTCAGAGGCCCCAGCATTTT.